What follows are 14 T cell receptor beta chains derived from one specimen sequenced in a study of T cells in Graves' hyperthyroidism and ophthalmopathy. TCR beta CDR3 regions were amplified from RNA. The TCR CDR3 was amplified in a first-round RT-PCR using the HTBI primer set. TCRdb re-analysed the multiplex PCR reads in MiXCR, keeping a single row per CDR3 protein. The table records under 130,000 distinct CDR3 sequences, approximately 50% of them present only once. Input material: blood. These receptors were obtained from a man aged 35 to 55 with Graves' hyperthyroidism.

This clonotype was picked up many times. The chain carries TRBV5-8 and TRBJ2-3; D may be TRBD1 (5 bases). The CDR3 is 16 residues long. Germline loops: CDR1 SGHTS, CDR2 YDEGEE. Trimming took off 4 bases at V and 4 bases at J, with 19 bases between the two ends. DNA for the CDR3: TGTGCCAGCAGCCCGCCTACAGGTGAGGCGGCAGATACGCAGTATTTT. This sequence encodes CASSPPTGEAADTQYF.

This clonotype occurred many times. The CDR3 DNA follows: TGTGCCGAGGAACGGGAGTCCGGGCAGTACTTC. It yields the protein CAEERESGQYF. The V gene is TRBV28, the J gene TRBJ2-7; perhaps TRBD2 as D (6 bases). Germline-derived CDR1 and CDR2 are MDHEN and SYDVKM. CDR3 length: 11 amino acids. Trimming cost V 11 bases and J 9 bases, with 17 bases left between them.

V and J are TRBV20-1 and TRBJ1-4; a weak D match, TRBD1 (6 bases). V lost 3 bases and J lost 0, with 14 bases in between. Germline loops: CDR1 DFQATT, CDR2 SNEGSKA (reference sequence). The length of the CDR3 is 16 residues. This CDR3 reads CSARGTNPPTNEKLFF. The CDR3 DNA reads TGCAGTGCTAGGGGGACAAACCCACCAACTAATGAAAAACTGTTTTTT.

The rearrangement links TRBV2 to TRBJ1-2, with 9 bases identical to TRBD1. The CDR3 consists of 17 residues. Germline CDR1 is SNHLY and CDR2 is FYNNEI. V shed 1 base and J 7 bases; nucleotides not matched to a gene: 13. The CDR3 region has the DNA TGTGCCAGCAGTGAAGTTCTTTTCACCGGGGACAGGGTTGGCTACACCTTC. Translation: CASSEVLFTGDRVGYTF.

This clonotype was detected many times. This sequence joins TRBV9 and TRBJ2-3; weak D call: TRBD2 (5 bases). V lost 0 bases to trimming and J lost 5 bases, with 16 bases between them. The CDR3 is made up of 16 amino acids. Germline CDR1 is SGDLS and CDR2 is YYNGEE. The CDR3 here is CASSVGPKFGGDTQYF. CDR3 nucleotide sequence: TGTGCCAGCAGCGTAGGGCCCAAATTCGGAGGAGATACGCAGTATTTT.

The chain combines TRBV7-9 with TRBJ1-5; D gene unclear. V was trimmed by 3 bases and J by 14 bases, leaving 20 bases between them. Looked up from germline, CDR1 is SEHNR and CDR2 is FQNEAQ (reference sequence). The CDR3 has 14 residues. The CDR3 DNA sequence: TGTGCCAGCAGCTTGGAGGGAAAGGGATACAATGAGCATTTT. This encodes CASSLEGKGYNEHF.

The J gene is TRBJ1-5, the V gene TRBV24-1; TRBD1 matches at 8 bases. The length of the CDR3 is 13 residues. Germline-derived CDR1 and CDR2 are KGHDR and SFDVKD. Germline trimming cut 9 bases from V and 13 bases from J; bases unmatched to any gene: 13. CDR3 sequence (DNA): TGTGCCACCCCCCGGATCGTTGGACAGGGACAGCATTTT. Amino acid sequence: CATPRIVGQGQHF.

The chain recombines TRBV9 with TRBJ1-1; 9 bases map to TRBD1. Germline CDR1 SGDLS, CDR2 YYNGEE. The CDR3 loop spans 14 amino acids. V trimming: 4 bases; J trimming: 6 bases; junction bases outside the gene matches: 7. The DNA for the CDR3 is TGTGCCAGCAGCCCATGGACAGGGGACGCTGAAGCTTTCTTT. This sequence encodes CASSPWTGDAEAFF.

In this sample, this clonotype turned up many times. The gene calls are TRBV2 and TRBJ1-2; 7 bases fit TRBD1. V shed 3 bases, J shed 4 bases, and the junction held 5 bases outside the gene matches. The CDR3 length is 14 residues. CDR1 is SNHLY, CDR2 FYNNEI, per germline. For the CDR3, the DNA is TGTGCCAGCAGTGATGGGCAGGGGGGCTATGGCTACACCTTC. Its protein product is CASSDGQGGYGYTF. Full variable domain (rest looked up from reference TRBV2 and TRBJ1-2): EPEVTQTPSHQVTQMGQEVILRCVPISNHLYFYWYRQILGQKVEFLVSFYNNEISEKSEIFDDQFSVERPDGSNFTLKIRSTKLEDSAMYFCASSDGQGGYGYTFGSGTRLTVV.

This clonotype has ten or more counts. The chain is built from TRBV20-1 and TRBJ1-1, with 12 bases that match TRBD1. CDR3 length equals 15 residues. J gave up 1 base and V 6 bases, and 6 bases lay outside the gene matches. Germline-derived CDR1 and CDR2 are DFQATT and SNEGSKA (reference sequence). The CDR3 protein is CSAGGQGAENTEAFF. The CDR3 bases are TGCAGTGCCGGGGGACAGGGGGCGGAGAACACTGAAGCTTTCTTT.

Many counts were recorded for this clonotype. The chain joins TRBV19 to TRBJ1-6; 10 nucleotides line up with TRBD1. The CDR3 runs to 15 residues. Per germline, CDR1 LNHDA and CDR2 SQIVND (reference sequence). V shed 3 bases, J shed 7 bases, and the junction held 3 bases outside the gene matches. The CDR3 spells CASSIGTGANSPLHF. The CDR3, as DNA: TGTGCCAGTAGTATCGGGACAGGGGCGAATTCACCCCTCCACTTT. The whole variable domain, remainder taken from reference TRBV19 and TRBJ1-6, is DGGITQSPKYLFRKEGQNVTLSCEQNLNHDAMYWYRQDPGQGLRLIYYSQIVNDFQKGDIAEGYSVSREKKESFPLTVTSAQKNPTAFYLCASSIGTGANSPLHFGNGTRLTVT.

This clonotype was counted many times. The chain carries TRBV4-1 and TRBJ2-7, with D unresolved. CDR1 is MGHRA and CDR2 is YSYEKL in the germline V gene. The germline V and J ends were trimmed by 1 base and 3 bases, with 10 bases remaining between them. The CDR3 has 14 residues. CDR3 coding DNA: TGCGCCAGCAGCCAAGGCCCTGCCCTCTACGAGCAGTACTTC. Residues: CASSQGPALYEQYF.

This clonotype was observed a handful of times. This sequence joins TRBV27 and TRBJ1-5; unclear D gene. This CDR3 has 12 amino acids. The V gene lost 0 bases and the J gene lost 7 bases, with 4 bases spanning the gap. Germline values: CDR1 MNHEY, CDR2 SMNVEV (reference sequence). The CDR3 DNA reads as TGTGCCAGCAGTTTATCATTCCAGCCCCAGCATTTT. Protein product: CASSLSFQPQHF.

The chain carries TRBV2 and TRBJ1-5; possibly TRBD1 for D (5 bases). Germline-derived CDR1 and CDR2 are SNHLY and FYNNEI. The CDR3 has 14 amino acids. Trimming removed 6 bases from V and 0 bases from J, with 9 bases in between. The CDR3 is CASSEQVSNQPQHF. CDR3 DNA: TGTGCCAGCAGCGAACAGGTTAGCAATCAGCCCCAGCATTTT.